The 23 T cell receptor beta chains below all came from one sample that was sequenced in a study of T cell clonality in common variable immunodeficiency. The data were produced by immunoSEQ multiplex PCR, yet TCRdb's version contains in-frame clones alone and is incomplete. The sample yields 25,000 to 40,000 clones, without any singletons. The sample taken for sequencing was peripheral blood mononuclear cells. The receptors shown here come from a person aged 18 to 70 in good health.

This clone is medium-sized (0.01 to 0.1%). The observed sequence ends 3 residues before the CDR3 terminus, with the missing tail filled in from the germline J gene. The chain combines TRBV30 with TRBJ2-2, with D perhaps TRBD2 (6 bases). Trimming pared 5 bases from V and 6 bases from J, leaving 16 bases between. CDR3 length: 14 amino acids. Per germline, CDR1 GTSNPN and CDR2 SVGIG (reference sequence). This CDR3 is CAWLAELKAGELFF. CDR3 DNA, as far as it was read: TGTGCCTGGTTAGCGGAGCTTAAGGCCGGGGAG.

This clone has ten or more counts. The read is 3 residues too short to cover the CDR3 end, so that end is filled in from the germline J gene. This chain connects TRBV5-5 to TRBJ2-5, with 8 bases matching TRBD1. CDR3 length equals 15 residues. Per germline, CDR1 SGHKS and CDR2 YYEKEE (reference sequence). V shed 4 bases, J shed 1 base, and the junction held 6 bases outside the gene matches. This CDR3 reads CASSLGTGLQETQYF. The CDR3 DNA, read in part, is TGTGCCAGCAGCCTAGGGACAGGACTCCAAGAGACC.

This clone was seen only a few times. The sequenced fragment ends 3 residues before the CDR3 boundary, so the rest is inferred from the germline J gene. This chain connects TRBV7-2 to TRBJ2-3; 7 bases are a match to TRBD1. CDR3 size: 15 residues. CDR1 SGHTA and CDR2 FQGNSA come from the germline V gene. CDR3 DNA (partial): TGTGCCAGCAGCTTCACCCCGGGACAGCAAGAGACG. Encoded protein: CASSFTPGQQET. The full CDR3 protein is CASSFTPGQQETQYF.

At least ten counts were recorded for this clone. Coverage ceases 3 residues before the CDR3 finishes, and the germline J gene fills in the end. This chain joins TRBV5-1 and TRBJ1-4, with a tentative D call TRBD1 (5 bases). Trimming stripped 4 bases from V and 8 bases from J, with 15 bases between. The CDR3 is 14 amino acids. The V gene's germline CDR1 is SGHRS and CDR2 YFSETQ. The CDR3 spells CASSLVRGSEKLFF. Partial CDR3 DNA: TGCGCCAGCAGCCTGGTGAGGGGAAGCGAAAAA.

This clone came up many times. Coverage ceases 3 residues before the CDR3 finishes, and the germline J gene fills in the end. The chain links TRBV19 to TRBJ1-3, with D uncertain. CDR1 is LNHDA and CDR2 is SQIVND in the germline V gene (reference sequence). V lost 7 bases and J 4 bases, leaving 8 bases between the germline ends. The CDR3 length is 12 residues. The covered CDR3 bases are TGTGCCAGTATGTCAGTGGGAAACACC. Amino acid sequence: CASMSVGNT. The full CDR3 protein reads CASMSVGNTIYF.

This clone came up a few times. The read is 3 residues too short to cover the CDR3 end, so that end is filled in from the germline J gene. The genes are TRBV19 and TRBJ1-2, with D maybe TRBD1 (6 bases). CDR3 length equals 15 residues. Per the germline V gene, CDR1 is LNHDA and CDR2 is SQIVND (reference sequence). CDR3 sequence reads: CASSPRTESSYDYTF. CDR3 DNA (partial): TGTGCCAGTAGTCCTCGGACAGAGAGCTCCTACGAC.

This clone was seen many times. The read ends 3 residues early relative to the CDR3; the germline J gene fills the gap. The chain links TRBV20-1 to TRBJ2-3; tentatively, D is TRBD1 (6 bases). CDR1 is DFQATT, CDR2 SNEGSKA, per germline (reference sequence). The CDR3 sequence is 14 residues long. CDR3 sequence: CSAIQGPSNQPQYF. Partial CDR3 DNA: TGCAGTGCTATCCAGGGGCCTAGCAATCAGCCG.

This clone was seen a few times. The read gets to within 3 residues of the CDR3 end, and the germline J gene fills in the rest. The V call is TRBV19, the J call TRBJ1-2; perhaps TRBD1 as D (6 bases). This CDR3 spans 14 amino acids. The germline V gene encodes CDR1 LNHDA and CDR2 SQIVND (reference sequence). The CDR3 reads CATRPDSSTYDYTF. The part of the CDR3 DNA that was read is TGTGCCACACGTCCGGACAGCTCCACCTACGAC.

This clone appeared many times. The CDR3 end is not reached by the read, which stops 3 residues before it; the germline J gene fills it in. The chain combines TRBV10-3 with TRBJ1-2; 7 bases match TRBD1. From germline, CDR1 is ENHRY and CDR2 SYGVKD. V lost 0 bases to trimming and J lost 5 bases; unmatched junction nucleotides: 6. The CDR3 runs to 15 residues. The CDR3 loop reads CAISESSGRGYGYTF. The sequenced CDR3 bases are TGTGCCATCAGTGAGTCGTCAGGCAGGGGGTATGGC.

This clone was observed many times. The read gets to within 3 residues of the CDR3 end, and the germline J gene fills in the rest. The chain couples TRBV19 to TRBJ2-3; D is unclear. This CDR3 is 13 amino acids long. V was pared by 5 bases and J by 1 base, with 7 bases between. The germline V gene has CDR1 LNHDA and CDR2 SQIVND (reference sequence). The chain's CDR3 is CASSEVGTDTQYF. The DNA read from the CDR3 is TGTGCCAGTAGTGAGGTTGGCACAGATACG.

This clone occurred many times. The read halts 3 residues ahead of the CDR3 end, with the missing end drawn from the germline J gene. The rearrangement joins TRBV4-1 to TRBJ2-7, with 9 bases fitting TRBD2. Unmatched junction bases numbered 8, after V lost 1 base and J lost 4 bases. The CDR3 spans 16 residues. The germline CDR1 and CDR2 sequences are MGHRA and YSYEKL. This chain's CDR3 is CASSQALTSGVYEQYF. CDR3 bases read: TGCGCCAGCAGCCAAGCTTTGACTAGCGGAGTTTACGAG.

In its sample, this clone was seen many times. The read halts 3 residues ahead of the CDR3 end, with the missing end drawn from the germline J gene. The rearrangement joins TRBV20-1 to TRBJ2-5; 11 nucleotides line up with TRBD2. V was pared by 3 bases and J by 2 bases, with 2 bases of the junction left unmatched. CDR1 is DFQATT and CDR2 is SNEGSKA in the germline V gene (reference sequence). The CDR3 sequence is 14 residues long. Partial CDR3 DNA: TGCAGTGCTAGGGTAGCGGGGGGGCAAGAGACC. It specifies CSARVAGGQET. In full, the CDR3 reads CSARVAGGQETQYF.

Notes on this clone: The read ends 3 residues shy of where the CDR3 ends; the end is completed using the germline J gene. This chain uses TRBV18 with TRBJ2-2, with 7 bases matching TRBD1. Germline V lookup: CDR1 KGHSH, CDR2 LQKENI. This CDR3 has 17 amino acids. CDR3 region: CASSPDLGAGGSEKLFF. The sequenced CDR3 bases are TGTGCCAGCTCCCCCGACCTCGGCGCAGGGGGAAGTGAAAAG.

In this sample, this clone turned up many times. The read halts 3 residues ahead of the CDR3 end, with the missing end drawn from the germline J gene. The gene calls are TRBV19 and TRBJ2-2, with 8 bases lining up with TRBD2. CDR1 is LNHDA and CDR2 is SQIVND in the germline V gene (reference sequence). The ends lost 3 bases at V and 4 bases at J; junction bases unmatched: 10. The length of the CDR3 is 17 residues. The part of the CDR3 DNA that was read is TGTGCCAGTAGTATTTTAGCACTAGCGGACGTCACCGGGGAG. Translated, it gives CASSILALADVTGE. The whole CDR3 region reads CASSILALADVTGELFF.

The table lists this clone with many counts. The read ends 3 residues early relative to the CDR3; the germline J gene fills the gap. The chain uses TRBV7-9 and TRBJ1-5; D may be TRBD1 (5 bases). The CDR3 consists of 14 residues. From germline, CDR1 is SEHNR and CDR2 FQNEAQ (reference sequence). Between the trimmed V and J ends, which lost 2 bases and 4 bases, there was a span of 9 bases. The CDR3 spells CASSLQGGNQPQHF. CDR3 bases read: TGTGCCAGCAGCTTACAGGGTGGAAATCAGCCC.

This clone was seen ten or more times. Incomplete CDR3 DNA: TGTGCCAGCTCACCAGGGGGCGGGGGAGCCGGAGCAGATACG. Translated, it gives CASSPGGGGAGADT. The whole CDR3 protein is CASSPGGGGAGADTQYF. The rearrangement joins TRBV18 to TRBJ2-3, with TRBD2 as a possible D gene (7 bases). The CDR3 goes on 3 residues after the read ends, and that part is filled in from the germline J gene. Trimming removed 2 bases from V and 4 bases from J, with 19 bases in between. Germline V gene sequence: CDR1 KGHSH, CDR2 LQKENI. This CDR3 spans 17 amino acids.

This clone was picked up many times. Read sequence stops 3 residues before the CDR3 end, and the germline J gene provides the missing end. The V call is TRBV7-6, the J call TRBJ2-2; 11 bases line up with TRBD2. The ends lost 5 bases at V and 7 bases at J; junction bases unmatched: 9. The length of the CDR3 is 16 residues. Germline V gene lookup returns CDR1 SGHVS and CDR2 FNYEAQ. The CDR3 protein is CASSRLAGIDGGELFF. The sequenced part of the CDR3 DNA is TGTGCCAGCAGCCGACTAGCGGGGATTGATGGCGGGGAG.

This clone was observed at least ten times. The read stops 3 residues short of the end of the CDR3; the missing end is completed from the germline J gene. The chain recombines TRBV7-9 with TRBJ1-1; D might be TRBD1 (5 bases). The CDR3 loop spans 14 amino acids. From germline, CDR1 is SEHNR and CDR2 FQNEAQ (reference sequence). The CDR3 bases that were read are TGTGCCAGCAGCTTAGCTCAGGGCCGTAGGGAA. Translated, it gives CASSLAQGRRE. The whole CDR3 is CASSLAQGRREAFF. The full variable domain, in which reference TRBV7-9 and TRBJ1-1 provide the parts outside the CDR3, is DTGVSQNPRHKITKRGQNVTFRCDPISEHNRLYWYRQTLGQGPEFLTYFQNEAQLEKSRLLSDRFSAERPKGSFSTLEIQRTEQGDSAMYLCASSLAQGRREAFFGQGTRLTVV.

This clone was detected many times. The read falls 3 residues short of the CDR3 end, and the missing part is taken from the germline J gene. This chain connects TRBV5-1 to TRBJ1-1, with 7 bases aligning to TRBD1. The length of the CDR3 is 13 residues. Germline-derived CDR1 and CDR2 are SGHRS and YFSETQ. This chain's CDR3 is CASSPGTEGEAFF. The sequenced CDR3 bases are TGCGCCAGCAGCCCCGGGACAGAGGGGGAA.

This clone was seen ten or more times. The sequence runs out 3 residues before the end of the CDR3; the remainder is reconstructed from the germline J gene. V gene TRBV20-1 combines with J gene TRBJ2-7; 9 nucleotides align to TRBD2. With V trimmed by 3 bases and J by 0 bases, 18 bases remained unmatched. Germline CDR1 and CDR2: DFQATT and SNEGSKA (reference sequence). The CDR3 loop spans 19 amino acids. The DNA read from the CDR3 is TGCAGTGCTAGCCCTAGCTATTCTCGCGGGAGGGGGAGCTCCTACGAG. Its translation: CSASPSYSRGRGSSYE. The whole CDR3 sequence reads CSASPSYSRGRGSSYEQYF.

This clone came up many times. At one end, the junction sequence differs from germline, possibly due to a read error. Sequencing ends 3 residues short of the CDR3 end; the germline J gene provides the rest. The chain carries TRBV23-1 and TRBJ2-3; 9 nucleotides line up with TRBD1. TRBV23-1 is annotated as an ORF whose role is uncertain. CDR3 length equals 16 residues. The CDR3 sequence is CASSQSWGQGTETQYF. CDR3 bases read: TGCGCCAGCAGTCAATCGTGGGGACAGGGTACAGAGACG.

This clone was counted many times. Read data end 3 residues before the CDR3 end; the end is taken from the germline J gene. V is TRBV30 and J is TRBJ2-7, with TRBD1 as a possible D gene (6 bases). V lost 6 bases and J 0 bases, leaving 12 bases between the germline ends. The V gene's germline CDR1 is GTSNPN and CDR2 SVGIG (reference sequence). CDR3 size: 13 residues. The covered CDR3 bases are TGTGCCTGTAGTACAGGGAACTCCTACGAG. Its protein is CACSTGNSYE. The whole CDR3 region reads CACSTGNSYEQYF.

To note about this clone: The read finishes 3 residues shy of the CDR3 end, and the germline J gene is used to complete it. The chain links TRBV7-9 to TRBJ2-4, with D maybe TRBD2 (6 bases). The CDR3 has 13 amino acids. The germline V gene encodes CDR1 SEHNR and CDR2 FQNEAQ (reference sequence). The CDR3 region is CASSFGQGGGQYF. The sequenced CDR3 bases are TGTGCCAGCAGCTTCGGGCAGGGAGGTGGT.